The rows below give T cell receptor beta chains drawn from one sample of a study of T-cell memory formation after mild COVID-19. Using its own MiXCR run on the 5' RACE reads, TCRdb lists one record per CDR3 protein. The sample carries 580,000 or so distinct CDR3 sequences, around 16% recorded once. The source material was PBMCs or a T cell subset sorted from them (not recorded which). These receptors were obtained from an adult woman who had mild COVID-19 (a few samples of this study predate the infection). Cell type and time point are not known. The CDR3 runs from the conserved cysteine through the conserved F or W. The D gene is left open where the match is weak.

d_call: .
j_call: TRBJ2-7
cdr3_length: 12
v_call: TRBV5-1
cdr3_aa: CASRREVGAQYF

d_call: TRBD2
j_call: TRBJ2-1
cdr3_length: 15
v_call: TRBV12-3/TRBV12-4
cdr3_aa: CASSYAGGRYNEQFF

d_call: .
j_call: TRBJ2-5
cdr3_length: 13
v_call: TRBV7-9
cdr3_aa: CASSSDGVGTQYF

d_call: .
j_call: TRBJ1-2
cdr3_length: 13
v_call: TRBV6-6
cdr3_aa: CASSLGLSYGYTF

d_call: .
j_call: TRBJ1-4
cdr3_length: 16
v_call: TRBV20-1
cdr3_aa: CSAAAGGLATNEKLFF

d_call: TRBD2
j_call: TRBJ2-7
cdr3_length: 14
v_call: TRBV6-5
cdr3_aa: CASSYMLAGYEQYF

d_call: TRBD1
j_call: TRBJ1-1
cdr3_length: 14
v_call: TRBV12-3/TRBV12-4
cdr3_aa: CASSGTGGITEAFF

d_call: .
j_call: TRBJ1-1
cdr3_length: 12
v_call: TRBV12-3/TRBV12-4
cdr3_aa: CASSYGQLEAFF

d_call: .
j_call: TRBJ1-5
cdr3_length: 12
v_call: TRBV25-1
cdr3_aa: CASAGGNQPQHF

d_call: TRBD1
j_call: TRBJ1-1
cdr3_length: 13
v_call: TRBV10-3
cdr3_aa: CAISRGQGWAAFF

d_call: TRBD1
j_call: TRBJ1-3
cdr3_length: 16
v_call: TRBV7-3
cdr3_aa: CASSLTGTSSGNTIYF

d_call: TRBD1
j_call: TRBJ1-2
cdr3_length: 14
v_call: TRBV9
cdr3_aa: CASSGHRGNYGYTF

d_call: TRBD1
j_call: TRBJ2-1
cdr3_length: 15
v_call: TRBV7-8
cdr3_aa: CASSSGTGIYNEQFF

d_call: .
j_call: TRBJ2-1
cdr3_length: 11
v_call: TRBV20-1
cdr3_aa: CSARAVGEQFF

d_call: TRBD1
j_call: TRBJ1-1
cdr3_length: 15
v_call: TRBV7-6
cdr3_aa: CASSWDRTGDTEAFF

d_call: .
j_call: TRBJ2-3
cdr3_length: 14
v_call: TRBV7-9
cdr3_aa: CASSPRLGSVTQYF

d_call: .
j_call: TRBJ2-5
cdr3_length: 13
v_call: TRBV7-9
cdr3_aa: CASSLREQETQYF

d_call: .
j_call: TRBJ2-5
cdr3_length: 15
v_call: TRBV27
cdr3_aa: CASSSSGTHQETQYF

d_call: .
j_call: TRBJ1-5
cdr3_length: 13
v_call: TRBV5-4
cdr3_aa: CASSLQIGQPQHF

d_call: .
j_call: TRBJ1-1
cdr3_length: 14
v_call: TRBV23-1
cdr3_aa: CASSRGRVNTEAFF

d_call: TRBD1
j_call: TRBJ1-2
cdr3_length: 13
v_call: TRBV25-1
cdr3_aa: CASSELRDSGYTF

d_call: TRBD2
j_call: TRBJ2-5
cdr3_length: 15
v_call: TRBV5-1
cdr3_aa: CASSLTSGGSETQYF

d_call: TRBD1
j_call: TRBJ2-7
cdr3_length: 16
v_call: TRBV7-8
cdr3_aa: CASSLARQGASYEQYF